A selection of T cell receptor beta chains follows, all from one sample in a study of blood T cell repertoires in COVID-19. Measured with immunoSEQ multiplex PCR; TCRdb has only the in-frame clones, and not every one. This sample yields over 350,000 clones, of which about 87% are seen a single time; roughly a tenth belongs to the top ten. Sequencing was carried out using PBMCs or T cells enriched from blood (not recorded which). These receptors came from a woman between 50 and 59 years old who had recovered from COVID-19. The CDR3 runs from the conserved cysteine through the conserved F or W. A D gene is named only where the DNA matches it firmly. Only part of the rows carry a size: once, few, many, or a class if the clone is expanded.

D gene	V gene	J gene	clone size	CDR3 protein	CDR3 DNA
TRBD1	TRBV3-1/TRBV3-2	TRBJ1-2	NA	CASSPQSRGRRGYTF	TGTGCCAGCAGCCCGCAGAGCAGGGGGCGTAGAGGCTACACCTTC
NA	TRBV28	TRBJ2-7	NA	CASSFGGTSSYEQYF	TGTGCCAGCAGTTTTGGGGGGACCTCCTCCTACGAGCAGTACTTC
NA	TRBV29-1	TRBJ2-7	NA	CSVDDGSGREQYF	TGCAGCGTTGATGATGGATCGGGAAGGGAGCAGTACTTC
TRBD1	TRBV19	TRBJ1-2	NA	CASRSRGDSRGYTF	TGTGCCAGTAGGAGCCGAGGGGACAGTAGAGGCTACACCTTC
NA	TRBV27	TRBJ2-1	NA	CASSFPPGSYNEQFF	TGTGCCAGCAGTTTCCCCCCGGGATCCTACAATGAGCAGTTCTTC
NA	TRBV7-9	TRBJ2-7	few	CASSQRTETYEQYF	TGTGCCAGCAGCCAGCGGACAGAGACCTACGAGCAGTACTTC
NA	TRBV6-5	TRBJ1-1	few	CASRDSHTEAFF	TGTGCCAGCAGGGACAGTCACACTGAAGCTTTCTTT
TRBD1	TRBV27	TRBJ2-7	once	CASSAQGYEQYF	TGTGCCAGCAGTGCACAGGGGTACGAGCAGTACTTC
TRBD2	TRBV6-4	TRBJ2-1	NA	CASSVNGGEDEQFF	TGTGCCAGCAGTGTCAACGGGGGGGAAGATGAGCAGTTCTTC
NA	TRBV27	TRBJ1-2	NA	CASSLGQNYGYTF	TGTGCCAGCAGTTTAGGACAGAATTATGGCTACACCTTC
NA	TRBV30	TRBJ2-5	NA	CAWSWEGGRETQYF	TGTGCCTGGAGTTGGGAGGGGGGGAGAGAGACCCAGTACTTC
TRBD1	TRBV5-1	TRBJ2-1	NA	CASTDLDRFRNEQFF	TGCGCCAGCACCGACCTGGACAGGTTCAGGAATGAGCAGTTCTTC
NA	TRBV2	TRBJ1-1	NA	CASSAPNTEAFF	TGTGCCAGCAGTGCTCCGAACACTGAAGCTTTCTTT
TRBD2	TRBV2	TRBJ2-1	NA	CASSVGGALNEQFF	TGTGCCAGCAGTGTCGGGGGGGCCTTAAATGAGCAGTTCTTC
NA	TRBV14	TRBJ1-6	NA	CASSQIGGLHNSPLHF	TGTGCCAGCAGCCAAATCGGCGGTTTACATAATTCACCCCTCCACTTT
TRBD2	TRBV29-1	TRBJ2-3	NA	CSVEGEASGGQSTDTQYF	TGCAGCGTTGAAGGGGAGGCTAGCGGGGGGCAGAGCACAGATACGCAGTATTTT
NA	TRBV5-1	TRBJ1-5	once	CASSLSGDQPQHF	TGCGCCAGCAGCTTGTCAGGGGATCAGCCCCAGCATTTT
NA	TRBV4-1	TRBJ2-1	NA	CASSSLGGTEQFF	TGCGCCAGCAGCTCCCTTGGGGGGACTGAGCAGTTCTTC
NA	TRBV9	TRBJ1-2	once	CASSVAGRGNHYGYTF	TGTGCCAGCAGCGTAGCTGGCAGGGGCAACCACTATGGCTACACCTTC
TRBD1	TRBV6-5	TRBJ2-7	NA	CASHRQGNYEQYF	TGTGCCAGCCACCGACAGGGAAACTACGAGCAGTACTTC
NA	TRBV4-1	TRBJ2-2	NA	CASSQLALVTGELFF	TGCGCCAGCAGCCAGCTAGCTCTGGTAACCGGGGAGCTGTTTTTT
NA	TRBV6-1	TRBJ2-7	once	CASSEQGYHYEQYF	TGTGCCAGCAGTGAACAGGGATACCACTACGAGCAGTACTTC
NA	TRBV19	TRBJ2-3	NA	CASKLRQGKTDTQYF	TGTGCCAGTAAACTCCGTCAGGGTAAGACAGATACGCAGTATTTT
NA	TRBV7-2	TRBJ2-7	few	CASSTLQGHEQYF	TGTGCCAGCAGCACACTACAGGGCCACGAGCAGTACTTC
NA	TRBV25-1	TRBJ2-7	once	CASSRYDYYEQYF	TGTGCCAGCAGTAGATACGACTACTACGAGCAGTACTTC
TRBD1	TRBV28	TRBJ2-7	NA	CASSFRDRVNEQYF	TGTGCCAGCAGTTTCCGGGACAGGGTGAACGAGCAGTACTTC
TRBD1	TRBV18	TRBJ1-2	NA	CASSPGTGVIPGYGYTF	TGTGCCAGCTCACCGGGGACAGGGGTTATCCCCGGCTATGGCTACACCTTC
TRBD1	TRBV10-3	TRBJ1-1	NA	CAISGIVAGGSLEAFF	TGTGCCATCAGTGGAATTGTTGCAGGGGGCTCCCTTGAAGCTTTCTTT
TRBD1	TRBV4-1	TRBJ1-4	NA	CASSQGQGEELFF	TGCGCCAGCAGCCAAGGACAGGGCGAAGAACTGTTTTTT
TRBD1	TRBV2	TRBJ1-2	NA	CASRNRGTAGGYTF	TGTGCCAGCAGAAACAGGGGGACGGCGGGTGGCTACACCTTC
NA	TRBV9	TRBJ1-3	once	CASSVAPIRNTIYF	TGTGCCAGCAGCGTAGCTCCGATCCGGAACACCATATATTTT
TRBD1	TRBV7-3	TRBJ2-1	NA	CASSQSPPGTAIYNEQFF	TGTGCCAGCAGCCAAAGCCCCCCCGGGACAGCCATCTACAATGAGCAGTTCTTC
NA	TRBV5-6	TRBJ2-1	NA	CASSPIEASYNEQFF	TGTGCCAGCAGCCCTATCGAGGCATCCTACAATGAGCAGTTCTTC
TRBD1	TRBV28	TRBJ2-7	NA	CASSPWDSSYEQYF	TGTGCCAGCAGTCCGTGGGACAGCTCCTACGAGCAGTACTTC
NA	TRBV6-5	TRBJ2-1	NA	CATRLPLGVDNEQFF	TGTGCCACCCGCCTCCCCCTCGGAGTTGACAATGAGCAGTTCTTC
NA	TRBV29-1	TRBJ2-1	NA	CSAVGQSGTSYNEQFF	TGCAGCGCTGTTGGACAGTCTGGCACTTCCTACAATGAGCAGTTCTTC
NA	TRBV19	TRBJ1-2	NA	CASSIAGLTNYGYTF	TGTGCCAGTAGTATAGCAGGACTAACTAACTATGGCTACACCTTC
NA	TRBV4-3	TRBJ2-1	NA	CASSQEVLANSYNEQFF	TGCGCCAGCAGCCAAGAGGTTCTTGCGAATTCCTACAATGAGCAGTTCTTC
NA	TRBV5-1	TRBJ1-2	few	CASSLYIGAGYGYTF	TGCGCCAGCAGCTTGTATATTGGGGCCGGCTATGGCTACACCTTC
NA	TRBV2	TRBJ1-3	NA	CASSYGSSGNTIYF	TGTGCCAGCAGCTATGGTAGCTCTGGAAACACCATATATTTT
TRBD1	TRBV29-1	TRBJ1-1	NA	CSVGGQGKMNTEAFF	TGCAGCGTGGGAGGACAGGGGAAAATGAACACTGAAGCTTTCTTT
NA	TRBV15	TRBJ1-2	NA	CATSPSGGIGYGYTF	TGTGCCACCAGCCCATCAGGCGGGATCGGGTATGGCTACACCTTC
NA	TRBV9	TRBJ1-4	NA	CASSLNTGEKLFF	TGTGCCAGCAGCTTAAACACGGGGGAAAAACTGTTTTTT
NA	TRBV20-1	TRBJ1-2	NA	CSAPRTDGYTF	TGCAGTGCTCCTCGGACAGATGGCTACACCTTC
TRBD1	TRBV12-5	TRBJ2-7	NA	CASGPGTGDPYEQYF	TGTGCTAGTGGCCCGGGGACAGGGGATCCCTACGAGCAGTACTTC
TRBD1	TRBV2	TRBJ1-5	NA	CASRTGEYQPQHF	TGTGCCAGCCGTACAGGGGAATATCAGCCCCAGCATTTT
NA	TRBV27	TRBJ1-5	NA	CASSLSGGNQPQHF	TGTGCCAGCAGTTTATCGGGCGGCAATCAGCCCCAGCATTTT
NA	TRBV4-3	TRBJ2-3	NA	CASSQGTRTQYF	TGCGCCAGCAGCCAAGGAACGCGGACGCAGTATTTT
NA	TRBV19	TRBJ1-2	NA	CASSGAAGDHYGYTF	TGTGCCAGTAGTGGGGCAGCAGGGGATCACTATGGCTACACCTTC
TRBD1	TRBV19	TRBJ2-1	NA	CASSLPGQAHNEQFF	TGTGCCAGTAGCTTACCGGGACAGGCGCACAATGAGCAGTTCTTC